Sequencing of this T cell receptor (beta chain) was carried out in a study of cytomegalovirus exposure and HLA in healthy donors (TCRdb year 2017). Background on the whole study: In an earlier analysis of 587 of the donors, roughly 300 Gb of sequence data and 90 million to 120 million unique TCR beta sequences from about 190 million T cells were reported. HLA typing included class I and class II loci at four-digit resolution. All discovery cohort repertoires had been generated on a single sequencing platform. Typing coverage varied by locus: about 629-630 donors for A, B, C, DRB1 and DQB1; 522 for DQA1; around 570 for DPA1; approximately 470 for DPB1. The study used immunosequencing to profile the T cell repertoires of some 600 subjects and linked those repertoires to cytomegalovirus serostatus. Besides the first cohort of roughly 660 subjects, a separate validation cohort made up of roughly 120 different subjects was used. A later analysis re-analyzed previously published TCR beta repertoires from roughly 600 donors and added high-resolution HLA genotyping to study TCR occurrence patterns. An early release covering some 640 HLA-typed donors comprised approximately 290 gigabases of sequencing data and 85 million or so unique TCR sequences. The study aimed to test whether cataloging public T cell receptors could reveal signatures of past pathogen exposure. Donor age, sex, ethnicity and CMV serostatus were compiled together with the repertoire data. Because of strong linkage in the cohort, roughly five DR-DQ haplotypes were treated as single units for association and clustering. The later analysis used no new phenotypic data to find candidate immune exposures, relying instead on TCR beta sequences and their occurrence across donors. Genome-wide SNP genotypes for about three fifths of the roughly 670 donors were used in a later genetic analysis, which treated that subset as a discovery cohort. On average, about 200,000 unique TCR beta nucleotide sequences were sequenced per donor among about 400 genotyped donors of the cohort, with roughly 18% of those sequences being non-productive. Of the 300 to 450 genotyped donors, roughly 76% were placed in the genetic ancestry cluster associated with self-reported Caucasian donors. In an earlier analysis of around 540 of the donors, high-throughput TCR beta sequencing was used to judge whether each TCR beta V gene segment behaved as functional or pseudogenic. To predict cytomegalovirus infection status, the study combined high-throughput TCR immunosequencing, statistical association of individual TCRs with disease status, and machine learning.

The CDR3 measures 11 amino acids from cysteine to phenylalanine. Only the CDR3 portion is preserved as DNA: 33 bases, with reading frame beginning at the first base. Relative to germline, V is 8 bases shorter and J is 11 bases shorter, with 15 bases between their ends. Based on the germline V gene, the CDR1 and CDR2 sequences are MNHEY and SVGAGI. Broader findings and caveats from the paper: It was suggested by the authors that the approach could potentially be generalized to other disease states and immunological phenotypes. The study gave a list of over 150 TCR beta chains associated with cytomegalovirus. The only immune exposure information available for the cohort was CMV serostatus. Because HLA typing was unavailable for some donors at each locus, only the typed subset was used in association tests. Roughly uniform sequencing depth across donors was assumed in presence/absence analyses, although this assumption may not hold. The classifier was reported to diagnose cytomegalovirus status with high specificity and sensitivity in both the original and validation cohorts. Linkage disequilibrium might explain the correlated functional status among segregating V segments, but an unknown experimental factor could not be excluded. At a false discovery rate of 0.05, a later analysis linked under 20,000 TCR beta sequences to specific HLA alleles. In a later genetic analysis, a missense DCLRE1C variant was associated with V-gene and J-gene trimming of TCR beta chains, and the association was replicated in an independent cohort. Several of the top co-occurrence clusters appeared to be linked to parvovirus B19, influenza, CMV and Epstein-Barr virus, according to a later analysis. A further reported finding was that TCR beta sequences accurately predicted the HLA-A and HLA-B alleles for most subjects in the first cohort. In a later analysis, the rate of TCR association differed among HLA loci, with DRB1 alleles having the most associated TCRs and HLA-C alleles having the fewest. The earlier analysis of 587 of the donors excluded 15 to 20 rarely observed V segments, including chromosome 9 orphons, because counts were too low. A cluster of highly shared sequence variants was judged likely to represent a technical artifact of the sequencing pipeline. While some public TCRs were present in many individuals, most TCR sequences turned up only very rarely across donors. Because the 87-base-pair reads could not distinguish some IMGT-functional V segments, including TRBV6-2 and TRBV6-3, those segments were excluded. Strong co-occurrence of HLA alleles, especially DR and DQ, made assigning TCR associations to individual alleles difficult. In an earlier analysis of 587 of the donors, most TCR beta V segments appeared in productive rearrangements about 90% or about 30% of the time, broadly matching IMGT annotations. According to a later genetic analysis, donors in an Asian-associated ancestry cluster had fewer N-insertions in productive TCRs than the approximately 670-donor mean. Most CMV-associated TCR beta chains appeared to be HLA-restricted in a later analysis, and the HLA associations seemed to be driven largely by CMV exposure. A few of the identified cytomegalovirus-associated TCR beta chains were confirmed in vitro to be specific for cytomegalovirus antigens. This cohort had only TCR beta chains sequenced, and the lack of alpha or paired-chain data limited which features could be detected. In a later analysis, HLA-associated TCR beta chains showed more clonal expansion and lower generation probabilities than non-associated chains that were equally common.

In total, 630 or so healthy bone marrow donors made up the cohort. At the time of sampling, every cohort member was nominally healthy, though immune exposures that went unrecorded were likely present. The donor was CMV seropositive and belonged to the group of about 290 seropositive cohort members. A peripheral blood sample was provided by each donor, and peripheral blood mononuclear cells were used for TCR beta sequencing. The Qiagen DNeasy Blood Extraction Kit was used to extract genomic DNA from the blood cell samples. This clone was seen ten or more times. Its cognate antigen has yet to be identified. The record has no base qualities; no much larger clone is one base away. Library creation used the immunoSEQ multiplex PCR assay. The multiplex PCR relied on a mix of 60 forward primers for TCR Vbeta segments and 13 reverse primers for TCR Jbeta segments. The CDR3 region of rearranged TCR beta genes was amplified from genomic DNA by a multiplex PCR assay. On the Illumina HiSeq System, the amplified TCR beta libraries were sequenced as 87-base-pair reads. Under the source paper's analysis protocol: A later analysis tallied around 82 million unique TCR beta chains across the 550 to 850 repertoires, and about 10 million of those chains were shared by two or more donors. A nearest-neighbor algorithm error-corrected the raw reads and collapsed the reads into unique sequences, merging closely related sequences to remove PCR and sequencing errors. To assign V, D and J gene segments, CDR3 sequences were aligned to IMGT reference sequences. For a sequence to be retained, a match of at least six nucleotides to both a V gene segment and a J gene segment was required. A rearrangement was called productive if the CDR3 had no stop codons and remained in frame with V and J, and every other rearrangement was called non-productive. Following IMGT convention, CDR3 was defined as the stretch from the second conserved V-encoded cysteine to the conserved J-encoded phenylalanine. The earlier analysis of 550 to 650 of the donors excluded any sequence lacking an unambiguous match to a single V gene segment. An earlier analysis of a few hundred of the donors classified V segments as functional when productive rearrangements were above 56.7% and as segregating when the standard deviation between donors was above 5%. To diagnose cytomegalovirus status from the catalog of TCR beta chain sequences, a statistical classification framework was built. V and J gene assignment, in a later analysis, came from comparing TCR nucleotide sequences with IMGT/GENE-DB human TR gene sequences. In a later analysis, CDR3 sequences and most-parsimonious VDJ recombination scenarios were assigned using the TCRdist pipeline. In a later analysis, every TCR beta chain was defined by the combination of its CDR3 amino acid sequence and its V-gene family, and reads without a unique V-gene family were dropped. A later analysis removed 450 to 600 highly shared, low-generation-probability nucleotide sequences to deal with suspected cross-contamination and a sequencing artifact. For each public chain, a later analysis derived a clonal expansion index from normalized ranks of inferred template counts within each repertoire. A later analysis computed generation probabilities with a VDJ recombination model fitted to out-of-frame rearrangements, and checked the results against IGoR. In a later analysis, TCR-TCR, TCR-HLA and TCR-CMV co-occurrence was scored with hypergeometric tests, and a repertoire-size bias correction was applied to TCR pairs. False discovery rates were estimated in a later analysis by permuting HLA or CMV assignments 20 times. In a later analysis, co-occurring TCRs were grouped with DBSCAN, and TCRdist sequence similarity was added when clustering was performed within HLA-allele-positive subsets. For co-occurrence clustering, repertoires with fewer than 30,000 or more than 120,000 public chains were excluded, along with five repertoires with anomalous nucleotide sharing. The immuneACCESS repertoire file appears here via TCRdb, limited to in-frame rearrangements. These files lack a portion of the clones; in checked studies, under half of the deficit traces to unresolved V genes, and the cause of the others is not known. V, J and clone size were drawn from that table, and D and trimming were deduced from the DNA. This sample is represented by 100,000 to 120,000 clones; roughly 13% of them were singletons. Of the sample, approximately 15% falls within the top ten clones.

The sample comprised PBMCs. The receptor was derived from a man aged 35 to 55 in good health and CMV-seropositive. This receptor chain uses TRBV6-5 and TRBJ1-1, with a tentative D gene TRBD1 over 5 matching bases. Here the CDR3 is given as CASVTELRAFF. The sequenced DNA is TGTGCCAGCGTGACAGAGTTGCGGGCTTTCTTT.